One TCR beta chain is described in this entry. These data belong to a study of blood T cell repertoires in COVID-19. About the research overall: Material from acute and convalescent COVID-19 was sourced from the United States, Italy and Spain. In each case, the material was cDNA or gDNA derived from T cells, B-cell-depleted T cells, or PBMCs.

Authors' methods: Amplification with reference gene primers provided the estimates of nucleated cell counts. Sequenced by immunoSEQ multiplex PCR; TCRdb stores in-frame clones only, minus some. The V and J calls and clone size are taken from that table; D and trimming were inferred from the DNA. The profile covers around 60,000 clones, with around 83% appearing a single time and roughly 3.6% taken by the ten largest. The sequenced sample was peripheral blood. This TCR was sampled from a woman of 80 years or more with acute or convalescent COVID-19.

CDR3 residues: CSVVYSGRLNEQFF. For the CDR3, the DNA is TGCAGCGTTGTCTACAGCGGGAGGCTCAATGAGCAGTTCTTC. The chain uses TRBV29-1 and TRBJ2-1; TRBD2 agrees at 9 bases. Losses at the gene ends were 4 bases for V and 6 bases for J; bases not matched to a gene: 7. The germline gives CDR1 SQVTM, CDR2 ANQGSEA. The CDR3 runs to 14 residues.